This T cell receptor (beta chain) was captured in a study of human T cells and chemical hapten exposure. Study background: Among samples, TCR yields varied mainly because of small differences in pooled library volume.

Turning to this clonotype: What it binds is not known.

Germline V CDR1 and CDR2: SGHRS, YFSETQ. This CDR3 is 16 amino acids long. V gave up 3 bases and J gave up 0 bases, with 12 bases separating them. Study-wide points: After DPC sensitization, TCRs above 1 in 1000 frequency showed no change.

Per the original methods: Individual samples carried between about 20,000 and 700,000 TCRs, with 80,000 to 100,000 as the median. TCRdb recomputed calls from the RACE reads with MiXCR, one row per CDR3 protein. TCRdb, rather than the study authors, made the V and J calls. The repertoire holds about 120,000 distinct CDR3 sequences, roughly an eighth seen once, with around 0.99% in the top ten. Sample time point: patch test 1, 2 weeks after DPC sensitization. Treatment here: therapeutic diphenylcyclopropenone sensitization with weekly scalp DPC. Every donor had alopecia and was 18 to 70 years old; all were suitable for DPC.

The chain has TRBV5-1 and TRBJ2-2, with D unresolved. Sequencing was performed on whole blood, taken in connection with sensitization to the hapten diphenylcyclopropenone (DPC). The TCR originated in a man aged 18 to 29 with alopecia areata. Some clones in this sample may be carry-over from other donors' samples. The CDR3 region has the DNA TGCGCCAGCAGCTCCCGGACGCTACCGAACACCGGGGAGCTGTTTTTT. Its protein product is CASSSRTLPNTGELFF.